A single sample gave rise to the 2 T cell receptor beta chains below, sequenced in a study of blood T cells in healthy people across ages. The second PCR ran 7 to 11 cycles with a sample-barcoded 5' primer and J-beta primers. A single record per CDR3 protein comes from TCRdb applying MiXCR to the 5' RACE reads. The sample has roughly 680,000 distinct CDR3 sequences; over 40% are singletons. Sequenced input: blood. The receptors stem from a woman aged 80 or over in good health.

This clonotype occurred many times. J is TRBJ2-4 and V is TRBV27; the D gene is possibly TRBD2 (7 bases). Looked up from germline, CDR1 is MNHEY and CDR2 is SMNVEV (reference sequence). This CDR3 is built from 14 residues. With 8 bases removed from V and 8 bases from J, the gap between germline ends came to 19 bases. The CDR3 bases are TGTGCCAGCGCCCTGCGGGGGCCTTTCGACATTCAGTACTTC. Amino acids: CASALRGPFDIQYF.

At least ten counts were recorded for this clonotype. The V call is TRBV29-1, the J call TRBJ2-3; D not resolved. V was shortened by 7 bases and J by 2 bases, with 19 bases between the two germline ends. The CDR3 sequence is 15 residues long. Germline assignment: CDR1 SQVTM and CDR2 ANQGSEA. The CDR3 is CSARNGLTDTDTQYF. The CDR3, as DNA: TGCAGCGCCCGTAACGGGCTCACCGACACAGATACGCAGTATTTT.